These 8 T cell receptor beta chains share one sample of origin, sequenced in a study of Ad26.COV2.S vaccination and SARS-CoV-2 variants. Treatment noted: around 19 received Ad26.COV2.S at low or high dose, single or two shots; roughly five received placebo; per-sample allocation not given. Sampling happened 63 days after the first vaccine or placebo injection. Only in-frame clones appear in the TCRdb table, and some are missing; sequencing was by immunoSEQ multiplex PCR. The sample has a few hundred thousand clones; 80% to 90% are singletons. Material: peripheral blood, obtained in a trial of Ad26.COV2.S vaccine versus placebo. These receptors were taken from a person between 18 and 65 years old who received the Ad26.COV2.S COVID-19 vaccine or a placebo.

This rearrangement joins TRBV12-3 or TRBV12-4 to TRBJ1-3; TRBD1 matches at 7 bases. J lost 6 bases, V lost 5 bases, and 1 base had no gene match. The CDR3 is 12 amino acids. The CDR3 spells CASSTGVNTIYF. Written as DNA, the CDR3 is TGTGCCAGCAGTACAGGGGTAAACACCATATATTTT.

This chain links TRBV12-5 with TRBJ2-7, with 13 bases that match TRBD2. The CDR3 spans 16 residues. Germline-derived CDR1 and CDR2 are LGHNT and FRNRAP. The J segment lost 6 bases and the V segment lost 7 bases, leaving 12 bases of the junction unmatched. The CDR3 sequence is CASASGLAGFSREQYF. DNA for the CDR3: TGTGCTAGTGCCTCGGGACTAGCGGGATTTTCTCGCGAGCAGTACTTC.

V gene TRBV5-1 combines with J gene TRBJ2-7, with 8 bases matching TRBD2. The CDR3 has 15 amino acids. V shed 0 bases and J 3 bases; nucleotides not matched to a gene: 5. Germline CDR1 SGHRS, CDR2 YFSETQ. This CDR3 reads CASSLGSGGGYEQYF. The CDR3 nucleotides read TGCGCCAGCAGCTTGGGCTCGGGAGGGGGCTACGAGCAGTACTTC.

A few counts support this clone. This chain uses TRBV2 with TRBJ1-5; D is unclear. CDR1 SNHLY and CDR2 FYNNEI come from the germline V gene. This CDR3 spans 13 amino acids. The germline V and J ends were trimmed by 2 bases and 7 bases, with 9 bases remaining between them. The CDR3 protein is CASSELWAQPQHF. The CDR3, as DNA: TGTGCCAGCAGTGAATTATGGGCGCAGCCCCAGCATTTT.

CDR3 amino acids: CASRTGVAGNTIYF. The CDR3 DNA reads as TGTGCCAGCAGGACAGGGGTGGCTGGAAACACCATATATTTT. This rearrangement joins TRBV6-5 to TRBJ1-3; 8 bases are shared with TRBD1. The germline gives CDR1 MNHEY, CDR2 SVGAGI. CDR3 length: 14 residues. J was trimmed by 2 bases and V by 6 bases; bases with no gene match: 3.

The chain joins TRBV3-1 (or the pseudogene TRBV3-2) to TRBJ1-2; unclear D gene. The CDR3 consists of 16 residues. Germline V gene sequence: CDR1 LGHDT, CDR2 YNNKEL (reference sequence). The germline V and J ends were trimmed by 2 bases and 1 base, with 14 bases remaining between them. CDR3 nucleotides: TGTGCCAGCAGCCAAAGACTCTCGGGTTTTAACTATGGCTACACCTTC. Protein: CASSQRLSGFNYGYTF.

This clone was detected a few times. J is TRBJ1-2 and V is TRBV12-3 or TRBV12-4; 7 bases are a match to TRBD1. This CDR3 has 13 residues. Trimming removed 5 bases from V and 8 bases from J; junction bases left unmatched: 8. The CDR3 DNA reads TGTGCCAGCAGTCCGACAGGGCCCCGGGGCTACACCTTC. It specifies CASSPTGPRGYTF.

The J gene is TRBJ2-5, the V gene TRBV20-1; 9 nucleotides line up with TRBD2. This CDR3 contains 14 residues. The V gene end was trimmed by 3 bases and the J gene end by 7 bases; junction bases not matched to a gene: 9. Germline V gene lookup returns CDR1 DFQATT and CDR2 SNEGSKA (reference sequence). The CDR3 spells CSASPGLARGTQYF. CDR3 bases: TGCAGTGCTAGTCCCGGACTAGCGAGGGGGACCCAGTACTTC.